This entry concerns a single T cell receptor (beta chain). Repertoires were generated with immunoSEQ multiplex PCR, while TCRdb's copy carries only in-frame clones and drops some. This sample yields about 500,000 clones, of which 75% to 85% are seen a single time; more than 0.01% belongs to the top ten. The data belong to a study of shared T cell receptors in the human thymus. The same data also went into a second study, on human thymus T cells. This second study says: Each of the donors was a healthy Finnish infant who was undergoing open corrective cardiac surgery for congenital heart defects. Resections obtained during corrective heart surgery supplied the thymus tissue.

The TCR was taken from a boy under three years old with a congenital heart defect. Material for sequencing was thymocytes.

CDR3 sequence: CAISGQGEDYGYTF. CDR3 in DNA: TGTGCCATCAGCGGACAGGGGGAGGACTATGGCTACACCTTC. This chain joins TRBV10-3 and TRBJ1-2, with 10 bases lining up with TRBD1. V was clipped by 6 bases and J by 3 bases; unmatched bases: 4. The V gene's germline CDR1 is ENHRY and CDR2 SYGVKD. The CDR3 spans 14 residues.